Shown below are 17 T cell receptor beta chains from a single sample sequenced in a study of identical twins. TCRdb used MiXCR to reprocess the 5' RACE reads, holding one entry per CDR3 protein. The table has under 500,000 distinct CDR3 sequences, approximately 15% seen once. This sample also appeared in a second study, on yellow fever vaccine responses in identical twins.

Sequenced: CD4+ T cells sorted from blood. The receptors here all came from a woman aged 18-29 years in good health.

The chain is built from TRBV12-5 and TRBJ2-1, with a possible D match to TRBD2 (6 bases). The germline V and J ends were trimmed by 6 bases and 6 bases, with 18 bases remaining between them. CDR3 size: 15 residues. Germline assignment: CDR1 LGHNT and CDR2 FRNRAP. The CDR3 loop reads CASGLGTSQGNEQFF. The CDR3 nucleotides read TGTGCTAGTGGCCTCGGGACTTCCCAGGGCAATGAGCAGTTCTTC.

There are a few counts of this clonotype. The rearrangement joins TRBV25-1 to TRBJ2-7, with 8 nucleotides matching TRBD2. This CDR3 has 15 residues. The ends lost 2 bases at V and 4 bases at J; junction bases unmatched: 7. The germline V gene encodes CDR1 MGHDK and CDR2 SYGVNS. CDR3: CASSEVQAGAYEQYF. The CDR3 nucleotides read TGTGCCAGCAGTGAAGTCCAAGCGGGAGCATACGAGCAGTACTTC.

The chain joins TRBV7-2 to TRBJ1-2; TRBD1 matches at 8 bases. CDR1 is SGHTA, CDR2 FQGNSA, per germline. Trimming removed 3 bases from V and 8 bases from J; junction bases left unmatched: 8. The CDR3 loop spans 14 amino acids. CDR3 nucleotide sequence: TGTGCCAGCAGCTTCCCCGCAGGGGGCTTGGGCTACACCTTC. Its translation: CASSFPAGGLGYTF.

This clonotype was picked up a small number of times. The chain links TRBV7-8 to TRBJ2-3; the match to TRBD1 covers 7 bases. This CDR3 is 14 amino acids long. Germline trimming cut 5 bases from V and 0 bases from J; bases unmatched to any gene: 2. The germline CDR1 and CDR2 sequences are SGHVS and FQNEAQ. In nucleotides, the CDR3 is TGTGCCAGCAGCGACAGGGACAGCACAGATACGCAGTATTTT. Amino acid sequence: CASSDRDSTDTQYF.

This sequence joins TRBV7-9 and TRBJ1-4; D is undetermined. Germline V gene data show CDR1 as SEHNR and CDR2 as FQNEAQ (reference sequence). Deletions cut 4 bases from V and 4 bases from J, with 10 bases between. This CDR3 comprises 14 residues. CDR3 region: CASSSTMYNEKLFF. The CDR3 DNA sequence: TGTGCCAGCAGCTCCACCATGTATAATGAAAAACTGTTTTTT.

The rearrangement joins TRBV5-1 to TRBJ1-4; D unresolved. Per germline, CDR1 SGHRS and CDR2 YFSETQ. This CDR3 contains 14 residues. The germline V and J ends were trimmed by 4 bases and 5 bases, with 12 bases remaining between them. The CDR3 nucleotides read TGCGCCAGCAGCGCCGGACTCGGGAATGAAAAACTGTTTTTT. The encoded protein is CASSAGLGNEKLFF.

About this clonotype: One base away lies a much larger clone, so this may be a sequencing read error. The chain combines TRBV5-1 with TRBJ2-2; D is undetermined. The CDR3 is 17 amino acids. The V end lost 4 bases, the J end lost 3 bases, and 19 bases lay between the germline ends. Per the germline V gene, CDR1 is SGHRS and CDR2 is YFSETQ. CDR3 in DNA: TGCGCCAGCAGCACCTGGGGTGGGCCCTCGGACACCGGGGAGCTGTTTTTT. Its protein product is CASSTWGGPSDTGELFF.

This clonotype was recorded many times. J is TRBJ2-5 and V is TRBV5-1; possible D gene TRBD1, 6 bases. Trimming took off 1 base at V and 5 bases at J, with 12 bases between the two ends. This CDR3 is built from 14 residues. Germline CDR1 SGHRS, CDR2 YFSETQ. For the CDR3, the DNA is TGCGCCAGCAGCTTGAAACAGGGCAGCGAGACCCAGTACTTC. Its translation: CASSLKQGSETQYF.

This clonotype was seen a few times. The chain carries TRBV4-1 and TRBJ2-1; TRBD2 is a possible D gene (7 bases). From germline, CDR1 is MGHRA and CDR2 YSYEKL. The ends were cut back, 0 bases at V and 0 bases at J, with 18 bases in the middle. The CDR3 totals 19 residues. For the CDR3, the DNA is TGCGCCAGCAGCCAAGATTCTGGGGGGGCCTTGAGCTCCTACAATGAGCAGTTCTTC. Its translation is CASSQDSGGALSSYNEQFF.

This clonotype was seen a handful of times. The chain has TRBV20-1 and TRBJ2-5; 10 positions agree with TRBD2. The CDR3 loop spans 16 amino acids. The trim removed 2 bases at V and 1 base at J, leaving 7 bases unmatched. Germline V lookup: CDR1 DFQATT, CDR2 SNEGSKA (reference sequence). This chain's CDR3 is CSARSWLAGAQETQYF. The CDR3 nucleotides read TGCAGTGCTAGATCTTGGCTAGCGGGGGCCCAAGAGACCCAGTACTTC.

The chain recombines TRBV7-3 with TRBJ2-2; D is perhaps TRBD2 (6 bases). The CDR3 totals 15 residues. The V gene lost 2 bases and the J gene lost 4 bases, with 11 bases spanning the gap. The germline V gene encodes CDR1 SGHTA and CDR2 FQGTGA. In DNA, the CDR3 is TGTGCCAGCAGCTTACGGGGGTTCGGCACCGGGGAGCTGTTTTTT. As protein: CASSLRGFGTGELFF.

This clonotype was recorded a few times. The CDR3 nucleotides read TGCAGTGCTAGGGGGGGAGCGGGGGTCTACAATGAGCAGTTCTTC. Protein: CSARGGAGVYNEQFF. V gene TRBV20-1 combines with J gene TRBJ2-1; 8 bases align to TRBD2. Germline V CDR1 and CDR2: DFQATT, SNEGSKA (reference sequence). J was trimmed by 3 bases and V by 3 bases; bases with no gene match: 7. The CDR3 spans 15 residues.

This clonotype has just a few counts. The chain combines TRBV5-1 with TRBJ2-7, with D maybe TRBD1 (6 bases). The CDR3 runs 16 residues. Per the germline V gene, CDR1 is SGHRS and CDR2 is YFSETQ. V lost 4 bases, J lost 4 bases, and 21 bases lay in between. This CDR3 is CASSLYRQADKYEQYF. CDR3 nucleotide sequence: TGCGCCAGCAGCCTATATCGACAGGCCGATAAGTACGAGCAGTACTTC.

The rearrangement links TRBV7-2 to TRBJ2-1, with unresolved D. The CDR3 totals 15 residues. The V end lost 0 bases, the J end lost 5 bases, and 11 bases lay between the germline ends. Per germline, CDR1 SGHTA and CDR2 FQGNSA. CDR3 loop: CASSLAQGTHNEQFF. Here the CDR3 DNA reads TGTGCCAGCAGCTTAGCCCAAGGAACCCACAATGAGCAGTTCTTC. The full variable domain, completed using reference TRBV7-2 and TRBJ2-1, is GAGVSQSPSNKVTEKGKDVELRCDPISGHTALYWYRQSLGQGLEFLIYFQGNSAPDKSGLPSDRFSAERTGGSVSTLTIQRTQQEDSAVYLCASSLAQGTHNEQFFGPGTRLTVL.

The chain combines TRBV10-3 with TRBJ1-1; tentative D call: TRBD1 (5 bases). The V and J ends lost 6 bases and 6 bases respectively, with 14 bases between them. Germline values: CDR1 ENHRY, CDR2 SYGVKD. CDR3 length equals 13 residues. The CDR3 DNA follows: TGTGCCATCAGCCAGGGACTTGGGGCTGAAGCTTTCTTT. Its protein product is CAISQGLGAEAFF.

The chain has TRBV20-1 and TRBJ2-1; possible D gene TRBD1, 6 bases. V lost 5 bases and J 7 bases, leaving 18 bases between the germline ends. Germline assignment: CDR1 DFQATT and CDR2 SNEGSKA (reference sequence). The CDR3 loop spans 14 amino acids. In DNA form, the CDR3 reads TGCAGTGCTCAGATTCCAGGGGTAGAAAATGAGCAGTTCTTC. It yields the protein CSAQIPGVENEQFF.

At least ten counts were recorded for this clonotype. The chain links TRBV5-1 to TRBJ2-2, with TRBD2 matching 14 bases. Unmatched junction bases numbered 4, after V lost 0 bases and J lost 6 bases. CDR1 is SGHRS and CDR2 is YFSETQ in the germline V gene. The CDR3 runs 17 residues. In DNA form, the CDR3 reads TGCGCCAGCAGCTTGGAAGGGACTAGCGGGAGCGCCGGGGAGCTGTTTTTT. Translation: CASSLEGTSGSAGELFF.